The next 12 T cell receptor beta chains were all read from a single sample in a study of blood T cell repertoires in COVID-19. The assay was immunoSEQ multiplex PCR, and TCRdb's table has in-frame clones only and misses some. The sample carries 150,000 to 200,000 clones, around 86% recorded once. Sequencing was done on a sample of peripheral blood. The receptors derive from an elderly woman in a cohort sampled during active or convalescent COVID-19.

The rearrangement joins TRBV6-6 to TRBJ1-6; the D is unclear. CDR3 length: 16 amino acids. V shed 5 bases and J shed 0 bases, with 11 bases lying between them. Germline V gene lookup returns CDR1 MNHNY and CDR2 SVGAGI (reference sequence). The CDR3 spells CASSRLRSSYNSPLHF. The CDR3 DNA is TGTGCCAGCAGTCGACTCCGGAGCTCCTATAATTCACCCCTCCACTTT.

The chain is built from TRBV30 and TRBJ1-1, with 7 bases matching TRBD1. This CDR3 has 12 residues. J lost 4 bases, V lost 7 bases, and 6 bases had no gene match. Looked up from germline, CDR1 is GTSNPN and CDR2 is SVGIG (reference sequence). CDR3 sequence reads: CALNRGSTEAFF. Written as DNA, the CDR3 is TGTGCCTTAAACAGGGGATCCACTGAAGCTTTCTTT.

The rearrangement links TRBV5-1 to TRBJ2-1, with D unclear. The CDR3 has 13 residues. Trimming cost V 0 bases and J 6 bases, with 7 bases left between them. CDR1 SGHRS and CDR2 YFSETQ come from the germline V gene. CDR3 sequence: CASSLAQSNEQFF. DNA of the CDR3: TGCGCCAGCAGCTTGGCTCAGTCCAATGAGCAGTTCTTC.

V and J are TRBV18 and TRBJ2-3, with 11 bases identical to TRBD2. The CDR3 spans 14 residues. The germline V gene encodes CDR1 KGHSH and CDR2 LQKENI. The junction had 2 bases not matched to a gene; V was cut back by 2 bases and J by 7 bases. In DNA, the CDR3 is TGTGCCAGCTCACCAACTAGCGGGGGTCATACGCAGTATTTT. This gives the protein CASSPTSGGHTQYF. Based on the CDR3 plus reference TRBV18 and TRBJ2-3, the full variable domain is NAGVMQNPRHLVRRRGQEARLRCSPMKGHSHVYWYRQLPEEGLKFMVYLQKENIIDESGMPKERFSAEFPKEGPSILRIQQVVRGDSAAYFCASSPTSGGHTQYFGPGTRLTVL.

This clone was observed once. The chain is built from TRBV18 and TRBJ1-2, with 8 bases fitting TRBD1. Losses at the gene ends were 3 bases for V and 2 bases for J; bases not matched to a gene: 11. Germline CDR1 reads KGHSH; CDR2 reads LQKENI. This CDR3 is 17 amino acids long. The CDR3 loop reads CASSPRQGPPANYGYTF. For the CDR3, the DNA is TGTGCCAGCTCACCTCGACAGGGGCCCCCGGCAAACTATGGCTACACCTTC. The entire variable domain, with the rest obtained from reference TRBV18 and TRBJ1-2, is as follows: NAGVMQNPRHLVRRRGQEARLRCSPMKGHSHVYWYRQLPEEGLKFMVYLQKENIIDESGMPKERFSAEFPKEGPSILRIQQVVRGDSAAYFCASSPRQGPPANYGYTFGSGTRLTVV.

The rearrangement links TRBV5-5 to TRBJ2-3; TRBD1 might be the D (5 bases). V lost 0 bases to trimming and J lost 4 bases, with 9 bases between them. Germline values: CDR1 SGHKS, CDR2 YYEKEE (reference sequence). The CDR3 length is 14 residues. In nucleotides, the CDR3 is TGTGCCAGCAGCTTGGAACAGGCGGCAGATACGCAGTATTTT. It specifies CASSLEQAADTQYF.

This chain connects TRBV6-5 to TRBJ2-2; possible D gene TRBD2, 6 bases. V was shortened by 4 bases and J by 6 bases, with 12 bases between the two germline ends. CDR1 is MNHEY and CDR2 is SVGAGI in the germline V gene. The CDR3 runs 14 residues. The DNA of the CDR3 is TGTGCCAGCAGTTCTGGCTGGGAGGCCGGGGAGCTGTTTTTT. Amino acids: CASSSGWEAGELFF.

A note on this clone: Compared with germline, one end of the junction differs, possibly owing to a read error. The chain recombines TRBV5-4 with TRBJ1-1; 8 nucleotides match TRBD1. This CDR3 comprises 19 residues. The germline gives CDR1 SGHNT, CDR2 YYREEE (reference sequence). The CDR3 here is CASSSDLAPEDRVNTEALF. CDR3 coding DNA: TGTGCCAGCAGCTCTGATTTGGCCCCGGAGGACAGGGTGAACACTGAAGCTCTCTTT.

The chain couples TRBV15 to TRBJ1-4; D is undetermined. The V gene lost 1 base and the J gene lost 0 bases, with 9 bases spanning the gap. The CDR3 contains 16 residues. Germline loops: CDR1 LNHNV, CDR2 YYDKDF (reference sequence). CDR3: CATSRGHLSTNEKLFF. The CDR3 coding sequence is TGTGCCACCAGCAGAGGACACCTTTCAACTAATGAAAAACTGTTTTTT.

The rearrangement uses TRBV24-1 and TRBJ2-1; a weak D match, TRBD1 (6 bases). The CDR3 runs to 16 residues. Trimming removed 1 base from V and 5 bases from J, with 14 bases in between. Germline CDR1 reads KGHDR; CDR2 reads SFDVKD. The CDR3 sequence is CATSDFGAGANNEQFF. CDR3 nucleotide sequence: TGTGCCACCAGTGATTTTGGGGCAGGGGCGAACAATGAGCAGTTCTTC.

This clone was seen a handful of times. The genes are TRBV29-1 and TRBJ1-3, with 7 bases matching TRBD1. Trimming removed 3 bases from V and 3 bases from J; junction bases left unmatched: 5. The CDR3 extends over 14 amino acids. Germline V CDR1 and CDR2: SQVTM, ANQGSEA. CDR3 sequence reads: CSVDAGTVGNTIYF. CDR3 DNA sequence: TGCAGCGTTGACGCCGGGACAGTTGGAAACACCATATATTTT.

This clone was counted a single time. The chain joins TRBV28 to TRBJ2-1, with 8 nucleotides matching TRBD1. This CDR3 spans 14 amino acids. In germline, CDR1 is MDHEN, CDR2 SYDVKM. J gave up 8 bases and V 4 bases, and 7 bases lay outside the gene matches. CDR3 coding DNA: TGTGCCAGCAGTTGGACAGGGAGAGCCCATGAGCAGTTCTTC. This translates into CASSWTGRAHEQFF. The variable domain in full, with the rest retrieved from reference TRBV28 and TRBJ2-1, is DVKVTQSSRYLVKRTGEKVFLECVQDMDHENMFWYRQDPGLGLRLIYFSYDVKMKEKGDIPEGYSVSREKKERFSLILESASTNQTSMYLCASSWTGRAHEQFFGPGTRLTVL.